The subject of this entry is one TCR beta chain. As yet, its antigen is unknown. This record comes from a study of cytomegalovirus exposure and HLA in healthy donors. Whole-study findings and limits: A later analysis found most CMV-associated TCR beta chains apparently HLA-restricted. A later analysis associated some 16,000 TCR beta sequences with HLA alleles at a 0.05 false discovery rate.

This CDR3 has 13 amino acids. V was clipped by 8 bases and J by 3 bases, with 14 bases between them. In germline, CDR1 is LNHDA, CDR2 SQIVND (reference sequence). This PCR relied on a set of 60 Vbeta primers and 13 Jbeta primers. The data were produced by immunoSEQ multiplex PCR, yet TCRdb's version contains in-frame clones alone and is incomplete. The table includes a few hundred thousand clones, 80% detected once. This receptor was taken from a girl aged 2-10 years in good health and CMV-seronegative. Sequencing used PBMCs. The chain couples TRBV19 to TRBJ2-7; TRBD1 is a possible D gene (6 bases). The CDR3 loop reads CASRSTGIYEQYF. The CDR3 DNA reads TGTGCCAGTCGCTCTACAGGGATCTACGAGCAGTACTTC.